A single sample is the source of the 30 T cell receptor beta chains below, sequenced in a study of technical replicates of blood from a handful of donors. Data came from immunoSEQ multiplex PCR; TCRdb stores just in-frame clones and leaves some out. The sample has roughly 80,000 clones; approximately 94% are singletons. Sample: T cells isolated from PBMCs. The receptors derive from a human donor in good health.

The V call is TRBV5-4, the J call TRBJ2-3; 15 nucleotides agree with TRBD2. The CDR3 spans 18 residues. The junction had 8 bases not matched to a gene; V was cut back by 2 bases and J by 4 bases. CDR1 is SGHNT and CDR2 is YYREEE in the germline V gene (reference sequence). For the CDR3, the DNA is TGTGCCAGCAGCTTTGGAGGGACTAGCGGGAGGAGGGCAGATACGCAGTATTTT. It codes for CASSFGGTSGRRADTQYF.

This chain uses TRBV6-5 with TRBJ1-5; D uncertain. Trimming stripped 7 bases from V and 8 bases from J, with 18 bases between. The CDR3 sequence is 14 residues long. CDR1 MNHEY and CDR2 SVGAGI come from the germline V gene. The CDR3: CASILRRCGKPQHF. The CDR3 DNA follows: TGTGCCAGCATTTTACGAAGGTGCGGTAAGCCCCAGCATTTT.

The chain uses TRBV5-4 and TRBJ2-7, with D maybe TRBD1 (6 bases). Trimming left V 1 base short and J 4 bases short, with 6 bases between. The CDR3 consists of 12 residues. The germline V gene encodes CDR1 SGHNT and CDR2 YYREEE (reference sequence). CDR3 coding DNA: TGTGCCAGCAGCTTGAGGGGGTACGAGCAGTACTTC. It codes for CASSLRGYEQYF.

V gene TRBV4-1 combines with J gene TRBJ2-5; 7 nucleotides match TRBD1. Germline lookup yields CDR1 MGHRA and CDR2 YSYEKL. J lost 4 bases, V lost 4 bases, and 18 bases had no gene match. The CDR3 has 18 residues. CDR3 coding DNA: TGCGCCAGCAGCCCAAACCTTCGGAACAGGGGAGAGGGAGAGACCCAGTACTTC. This encodes CASSPNLRNRGEGETQYF.

This chain connects TRBV6-1 to TRBJ2-3, with D tentatively TRBD2 (6 bases). Trimming pared 2 bases from V and 0 bases from J, leaving 6 bases between. This CDR3 region has 14 residues. CDR1 and CDR2 (germline): MNHNS, SASEGT. CDR3 coding DNA: TGTGCCAGCAGTGAACTAGCGAGCACAGATACGCAGTATTTT. Translated: CASSELASTDTQYF.

This sequence joins TRBV10-3 and TRBJ2-2; D gene unclear. The CDR3 has 12 residues. Germline assignment: CDR1 ENHRY and CDR2 SYGVKD. V was shortened by 7 bases and J by 1 base, with 4 bases between the two germline ends. CDR3 DNA: TGTGCCATCATCGTGAACACCGGGGAGCTGTTTTTT. Translated, it gives CAIIVNTGELFF.

This chain joins TRBV27 and TRBJ2-1, with a tentative D call TRBD1 (6 bases). Germline V gene data show CDR1 as MNHEY and CDR2 as SMNVEV (reference sequence). This CDR3 has 13 amino acids. The ends were cut back, 2 bases at V and 9 bases at J, with 11 bases in the middle. The CDR3 loop reads CASSLKAGAEQFF. The CDR3 DNA is TGTGCCAGCAGTTTAAAGGCAGGGGCTGAGCAGTTCTTC.

CDR3 DNA: TGCGCCAGCAGCTTGGAGGCCGGGGGGTCCGCTGAAGCTTTCTTT. It yields the protein CASSLEAGGSAEAFF. V gene TRBV5-1 combines with J gene TRBJ1-1; D is possibly TRBD1 (5 bases). The CDR3 is 15 residues long. Trimming cost V 0 bases and J 6 bases, with 15 bases left between them. Germline values: CDR1 SGHRS, CDR2 YFSETQ.

This clone was picked up a small number of times. J is TRBJ1-1 and V is TRBV25-1; the D is unclear. V lost 4 bases and J lost 9, with 12 bases in between. Germline values: CDR1 MGHDK, CDR2 SYGVNS. This CDR3 spans 12 amino acids. In DNA form, the CDR3 reads TGTGCCAGCAGTGGTGTGGCTGGGCAAGCTTTCTTT. Translation: CASSGVAGQAFF.

The chain links TRBV2 to TRBJ1-1, with TRBD1 matching 9 bases. In germline, CDR1 is SNHLY, CDR2 FYNNEI. V gave up 9 bases and J gave up 0 bases; unmatched junction bases: 14. CDR3 length equals 17 residues. DNA of the CDR3: TGTGCCAGGGAAAGGGACAGGGCAAACTACATGAACACTGAAGCTTTCTTT. Residues: CARERDRANYMNTEAFF. Variable domain in full (rest from reference TRBV2 and TRBJ1-1): EPEVTQTPSHQVTQMGQEVILRCVPISNHLYFYWYRQILGQKVEFLVSFYNNEISEKSEIFDDQFSVERPDGSNFTLKIRSTKLEDSAMYFCARERDRANYMNTEAFFGQGTRLTVV.

The V gene is TRBV9, the J gene TRBJ1-1, with D uncertain. V lost 0 bases to trimming and J lost 0 bases, with 9 bases between them. Germline V gives CDR1 SGDLS, CDR2 YYNGEE. This CDR3 region has 15 residues. CDR3 sequence reads: CASSVDNSMNTEAFF. CDR3 bases: TGTGCCAGCAGCGTAGACAACAGCATGAACACTGAAGCTTTCTTT.

V is TRBV14 and J is TRBJ2-3; 11 bases agree with TRBD2. From germline, CDR1 is SGHDN and CDR2 FVKESK. The length of the CDR3 is 15 residues. J was trimmed by 4 bases and V by 5 bases; bases with no gene match: 5. The CDR3 coding sequence is TGTGCCAGCAGCTACGTAGCGGGAGGGCCAGATACGCAGTATTTT. It codes for CASSYVAGGPDTQYF.

V is TRBV4-3 and J is TRBJ2-7, with TRBD2 matching 9 bases. The germline gives CDR1 LGHNA, CDR2 YSLEER. Germline trimming cut 1 base from V and 1 base from J; bases unmatched to any gene: 5. The length of the CDR3 is 16 residues. The CDR3 is CASSQALAGKSYEQYF. The CDR3 DNA reads as TGCGCCAGCAGCCAAGCCCTAGCGGGGAAATCCTACGAGCAGTACTTC.

V gene TRBV19 combines with J gene TRBJ1-2, with a weak D call TRBD1 (6 bases). The CDR3 length is 16 residues. Germline CDR1 reads LNHDA; CDR2 reads SQIVND (reference sequence). V was cut by 0 bases and J by 4 bases, with 15 bases left in between. The CDR3 protein is CASSIDNAGTSYGYTF. CDR3 nucleotide sequence: TGTGCCAGTAGTATAGACAACGCTGGGACATCCTATGGCTACACCTTC.

This chain uses TRBV4-1 with TRBJ1-1; D not resolved. Trimming shortened V by 3 bases and J by 5 bases, and 10 bases separated the two germline ends. This CDR3 comprises 13 residues. Germline V gene data show CDR1 as MGHRA and CDR2 as YSYEKL. For the CDR3, the DNA is TGCGCCAGCAGCCAGAGAGCGGGTACTGAAGCTTTCTTT. This encodes CASSQRAGTEAFF.

V and J are TRBV7-6 and TRBJ1-1; TRBD1 matches 7 bases. Germline V CDR1 and CDR2: SGHVS, FNYEAQ. The CDR3 sequence is 15 residues long. Germline trimming cut 5 bases from V and 3 bases from J; bases unmatched to any gene: 9. Written as DNA, the CDR3 is TGTGCCAGCAGCCGGGACAGCCGAGCGGACACTGAAGCTTTCTTT. It yields the protein CASSRDSRADTEAFF.

The count of this clone is one. The chain employs TRBV6-6 and TRBJ2-1; TRBD1 agrees at 8 bases. V gave up 8 bases and J gave up 6 bases; unmatched junction bases: 3. Germline V gene data show CDR1 as MNHNY and CDR2 as SVGAGI (reference sequence). The CDR3 is 12 residues long. Here the CDR3 DNA reads TGTGCCAGCGGGGGGACAGGCAATGAGCAGTTCTTC. Its protein is CASGGTGNEQFF.

The CDR3 bases are TGTGCCAGCCGGAGCAATCAGCCCCAGCATTTT. It yields the protein CASRSNQPQHF. The chain employs TRBV6-1 and TRBJ1-5, with D uncertain. The CDR3 totals 11 residues. The germline V gene has CDR1 MNHNS and CDR2 SASEGT. Deletions cut 8 bases from V and 1 base from J, with 3 bases between.

This sequence joins TRBV27 and TRBJ2-7; the D is unclear. Germline V CDR1 and CDR2: MNHEY, SMNVEV (reference sequence). The CDR3 spans 14 residues. The V end lost 10 bases, the J end lost 5 bases, and 21 bases lay between the germline ends. In DNA, the CDR3 is TGTGCCACCGCCCCCTTCGTGGGCGACCACGAGCAGTACTTC. Amino acid sequence: CATAPFVGDHEQYF.

The V call is TRBV6-4, the J call TRBJ1-1; D not certain. Trimming took 2 bases from V and 5 from J, leaving 6 bases between them. CDR1 and CDR2 (germline): MRHNA, SNTAGT. The CDR3 extends over 12 amino acids. CDR3 amino acids: CASSDTGTEAFF. CDR3 in DNA: TGTGCCAGCAGTGACACCGGTACTGAAGCTTTCTTT.

This chain links TRBV19 with TRBJ2-7; D is ambiguous. Germline V CDR1 and CDR2: LNHDA, SQIVND (reference sequence). The CDR3 sequence is 13 residues long. V was trimmed by 4 bases and J by 3 bases, leaving 10 bases between them. In DNA form, the CDR3 reads TGTGCCAGTAGTAGTCAGGTTGGCTACGAGCAGTACTTC. Its translation is CASSSQVGYEQYF.

V is TRBV19 and J is TRBJ1-4; D is ambiguous. The CDR3 is made up of 16 amino acids. Germline V gene sequence: CDR1 LNHDA, CDR2 SQIVND (reference sequence). V lost 4 bases and J lost 8, with 20 bases in between. The DNA of the CDR3 is TGTGCCAGTAGTACCCGGAGGTGGGTTCGTGAGGAAAAACTGTTTTTT. Protein product: CASSTRRWVREEKLFF.

V is TRBV6-1 and J is TRBJ2-1; 10 bases match TRBD2. CDR1 is MNHNS and CDR2 is SASEGT in the germline V gene. The CDR3 is 15 residues long. The J segment lost 7 bases and the V segment lost 5 bases, leaving 8 bases of the junction unmatched. CDR3 DNA: TGTGCCAGCAGTCCCGGGACTAGCGTTTTAAATGAGCAGTTCTTC. It yields the protein CASSPGTSVLNEQFF.

This chain uses TRBV7-9 with TRBJ1-5; D not resolved. With 11 bases removed from V and 8 bases from J, the gap between germline ends came to 16 bases. There are 12 residues in the CDR3. The germline CDR1 and CDR2 sequences are SEHNR and FQNEAQ (reference sequence). The CDR3 region is CAGKPESKPQHF. The CDR3 nucleotides read TGTGCCGGCAAACCCGAGAGCAAGCCCCAGCATTTT. Full variable domain (rest looked up from reference TRBV7-9 and TRBJ1-5): DTGVSQNPRHKITKRGQNVTFRCDPISEHNRLYWYRQTLGQGPEFLTYFQNEAQLEKSRLLSDRFSAERPKGSFSTLEIQRTEQGDSAMYLCAGKPESKPQHFGDGTRLSIL.

The CDR3 protein is CSVKLANIQYF. As DNA, the CDR3 is TGCAGCGTTAAACTAGCAAACATTCAGTACTTC. This chain connects TRBV29-1 to TRBJ2-4, with a possible D match to TRBD2 (6 bases). The CDR3 is made up of 11 amino acids. CDR1 and CDR2 from the germline V gene are SQVTM and ANQGSEA. Trimming shortened V by 5 bases and J by 6 bases, and 8 bases separated the two germline ends.

The chain employs TRBV18 and TRBJ2-5; no clear D gene. This CDR3 is built from 13 residues. Per the germline V gene, CDR1 is KGHSH and CDR2 is LQKENI. V lost 2 bases to trimming and J lost 2 bases, with 6 bases between them. This CDR3 reads CASSPILQETQYF. The CDR3 nucleotides read TGTGCCAGCTCACCAATCTTGCAAGAGACCCAGTACTTC.

The rearrangement links TRBV30 to TRBJ2-3; TRBD2 matches 8 bases. Germline V lookup: CDR1 GTSNPN, CDR2 SVGIG (reference sequence). J gave up 3 bases and V 1 base, and 9 bases lay outside the gene matches. The CDR3 runs to 16 residues. CDR3: CAWSGLSGSRTDTQYF. CDR3 nucleotide sequence: TGTGCCTGGAGTGGGTTGAGCGGGAGTAGGACAGATACGCAGTATTTT.

This clone appeared once. The chain links TRBV27 to TRBJ2-7, with TRBD2 identical over 8 bases. CDR3 length: 14 residues. The junction had 7 bases not matched to a gene; V was cut back by 6 bases and J by 3 bases. Per germline, CDR1 MNHEY and CDR2 SMNVEV (reference sequence). The chain's CDR3 is CASSYSGIHYEQYF. For the CDR3, the DNA is TGTGCCAGCAGCTATAGCGGGATACACTACGAGCAGTACTTC.

The CDR3 spells CANPNRDGYTF. The DNA for the CDR3 is TGTGCCAACCCCAACAGGGATGGCTACACCTTC. The chain has TRBV19 and TRBJ1-2; perhaps TRBD1 as D (6 bases). Germline loops: CDR1 LNHDA, CDR2 SQIVND (reference sequence). The CDR3 contains 11 residues. V shed 10 bases and J shed 6 bases, with 12 bases lying between them.

In its sample, this clone was seen a few times. This chain joins TRBV19 and TRBJ1-2; 9 bases align to TRBD1. J gave up 2 bases and V 11 bases, and 9 bases lay outside the gene matches. The CDR3 length is 14 residues. CDR1 LNHDA and CDR2 SQIVND come from the germline V gene (reference sequence). The CDR3 region is CAGIRDRVNYGYTF. The CDR3 DNA is TGTGCCGGAATCCGGGACAGGGTAAACTATGGCTACACCTTC.